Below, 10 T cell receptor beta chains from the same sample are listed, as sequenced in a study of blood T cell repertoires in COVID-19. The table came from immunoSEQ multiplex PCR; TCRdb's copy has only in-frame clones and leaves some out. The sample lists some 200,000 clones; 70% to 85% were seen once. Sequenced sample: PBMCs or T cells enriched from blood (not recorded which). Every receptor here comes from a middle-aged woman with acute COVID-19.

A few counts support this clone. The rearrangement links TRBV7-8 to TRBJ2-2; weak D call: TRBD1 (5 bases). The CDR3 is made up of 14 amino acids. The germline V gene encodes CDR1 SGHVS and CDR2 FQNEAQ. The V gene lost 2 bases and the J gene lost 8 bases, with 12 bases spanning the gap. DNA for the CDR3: TGTGCCAGCAGCTTAAAAAGGGGAACTGGGGAGCTGTTTTTT. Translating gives CASSLKRGTGELFF.

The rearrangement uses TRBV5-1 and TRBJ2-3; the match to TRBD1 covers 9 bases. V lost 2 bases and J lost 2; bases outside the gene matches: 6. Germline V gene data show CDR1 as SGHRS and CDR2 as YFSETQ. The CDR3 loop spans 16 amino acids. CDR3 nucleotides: TGCGCCAGCAGCTTAGGGACAGGGAGCCTCACAGATACGCAGTATTTT. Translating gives CASSLGTGSLTDTQYF. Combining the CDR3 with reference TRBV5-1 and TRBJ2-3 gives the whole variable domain KAGVTQTPRYLIKTRGQQVTLSCSPISGHRSVSWYQQTPGQGLQFLFEYFSETQRNKGNFPGRFSGRQFSNSRSEMNVSTLELGDSALYLCASSLGTGSLTDTQYFGPGTRLTVL.

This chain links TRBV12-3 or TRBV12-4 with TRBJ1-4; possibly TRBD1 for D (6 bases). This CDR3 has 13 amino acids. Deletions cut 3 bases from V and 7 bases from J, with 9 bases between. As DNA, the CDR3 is TGTGCCAGCAGTTTGAGGGGGGGTGAAAAACTGTTTTTT. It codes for CASSLRGGEKLFF.

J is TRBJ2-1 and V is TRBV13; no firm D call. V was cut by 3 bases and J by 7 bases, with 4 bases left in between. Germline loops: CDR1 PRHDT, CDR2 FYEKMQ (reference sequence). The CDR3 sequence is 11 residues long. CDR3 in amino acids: CASSFVNEQFF. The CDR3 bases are TGTGCCAGCAGCTTCGTAAATGAGCAGTTCTTC.

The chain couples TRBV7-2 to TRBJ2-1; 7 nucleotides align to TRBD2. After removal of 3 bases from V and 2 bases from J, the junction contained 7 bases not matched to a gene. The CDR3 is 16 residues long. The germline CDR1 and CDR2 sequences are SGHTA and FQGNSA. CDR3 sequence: CASSFDTSDTYNEQFF. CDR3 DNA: TGTGCCAGCAGCTTCGACACTAGCGACACCTACAATGAGCAGTTCTTC.

CDR3 bases: TGTGCCAGCAGTTTACTATGGGAGGGCCGGGATGAGCAGTTCTTC. This sequence encodes CASSLLWEGRDEQFF. The chain combines TRBV27 with TRBJ2-1; TRBD2 aligns across 7 bases. The CDR3 is made up of 15 amino acids. The germline V gene encodes CDR1 MNHEY and CDR2 SMNVEV (reference sequence). V shed 2 bases and J 8 bases; nucleotides not matched to a gene: 9.

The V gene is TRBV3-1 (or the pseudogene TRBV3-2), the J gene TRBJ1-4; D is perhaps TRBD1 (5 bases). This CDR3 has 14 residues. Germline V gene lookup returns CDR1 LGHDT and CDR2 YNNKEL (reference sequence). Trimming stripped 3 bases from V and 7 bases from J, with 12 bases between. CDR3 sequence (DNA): TGTGCCAGCAGCCATTCAGGGAGGGGTGAAAAACTGTTTTTT. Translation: CASSHSGRGEKLFF.

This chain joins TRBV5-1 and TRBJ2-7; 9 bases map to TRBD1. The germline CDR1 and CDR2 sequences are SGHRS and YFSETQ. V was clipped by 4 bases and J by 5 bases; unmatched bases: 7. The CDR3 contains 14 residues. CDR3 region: CASSEGQGFHEQYF. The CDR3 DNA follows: TGCGCCAGCAGCGAGGGACAGGGATTCCACGAGCAGTACTTC.

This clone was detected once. CDR3 bases: TGTGCCAGCAAGACAGGGTTGGATGGCTACACCTTC. This sequence encodes CASKTGLDGYTF. This chain uses TRBV2 with TRBJ1-2; 7 positions match TRBD1. Germline V CDR1 and CDR2: SNHLY, FYNNEI. The CDR3 has 12 residues. V trimming: 7 bases; J trimming: 6 bases; junction bases outside the gene matches: 5.

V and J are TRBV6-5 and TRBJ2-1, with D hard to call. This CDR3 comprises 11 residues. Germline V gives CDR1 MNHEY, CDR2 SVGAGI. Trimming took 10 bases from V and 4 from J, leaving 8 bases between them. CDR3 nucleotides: TGTGCCATCGGAGAGTACAATGAGCAGTTCTTC. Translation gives CAIGEYNEQFF.